These T cell receptor beta chains were read from a single sample in a study of Ad26.COV2.S vaccination and SARS-CoV-2 variants. Clones were read by immunoSEQ multiplex PCR, and TCRdb kept only the in-frame ones, dropping some. This table holds roughly 400,000 clones, 92% found once. The specimen comprised peripheral blood, sampled in a trial of Ad26.COV2.S vaccine versus placebo. These receptors all come from a person aged 18-65 years who received the Ad26.COV2.S COVID-19 vaccine or a placebo. The CDR3 runs from the conserved cysteine through the conserved F or W.

cdr3_length,v_call,cdr3_aa
13,TRBV11-2,CASSPTGNTEAFF
19,TRBV7-2,CASSFRLSGYLRSYNEQFF
12,TRBV28,CASSFLYNEQFF
15,TRBV27,CASSLSSGNTGELFF
13,TRBV6-5,CASSLGRINTQYF
16,TRBV24-1,CATSDYSRLAVGTQYF
15,TRBV11-2,CASSLTSGGEETQYF
12,TRBV10-3,CAISERSETQYF
14,TRBV10-1,CASSTSSSTDTQYF
13,TRBV27,CASSLGQGPPLHF
14,TRBV4-3,CASSQDKTYYEQYF
18,TRBV4-1,CASSQAPRPGSSTDTQYF
13,TRBV12-5,CASGHDLQETQYF
14,TRBV4-1,CASSHDGGFSGYTF
18,TRBV11-2,CASSSLAGGKGNTGELFF
16,TRBV7-9,CASSFITVYSGNTIYF
14,TRBV11-2,CASSFETGNYEQYF
15,TRBV11-2,CASSLWGELNTEAFF
17,TRBV5-8,CASSLRSITLAKNIQYF
14,TRBV5-1,CASSLDQGSTEAFF
16,TRBV7-8,CASSLEQAWRRETQYF
13,TRBV13,CASSPQPRETQYF
15,TRBV6-6,CASSSPTGVNQPQHF
14,TRBV5-6,CASSLETSAGELFF
16,TRBV4-3,CASSPHGETSVYEQYF
16,TRBV7-8,CASSTLGGPRTDTQYF